This T cell receptor (beta chain) was identified in a study of blood T cell repertoires in COVID-19 (dated by TCRdb to 2019 to 2021). About the investigation overall: Samples from collaborators originated in the United States, Italy and Spain and spanned both the acute and convalescent phases of COVID-19. The material from the prospective study consisted of cDNA or gDNA derived from T cells, B-cell-depleted T cells, or PBMCs. The repertoires were made available in a free public database intended to serve as a resource for research on the immune response to SARS-CoV-2. A de-identified subject ID, COVID-19 status, age in years and sex were almost always included in the sample metadata. HLA class I and class II types, where available, came from metadata supplied by the sample provider rather than from assay-based typing. The samples were drawn from the first 160 participants of the ongoing ImmuneRACE study and from 1,254 subjects provided by 6 global collaborators. Deeply sampled blood TCRbeta repertoires from subjects exposed to, actively infected with, or recovered from COVID-19 were included in the dataset.

Concerning this clone itself: This receptor's antigen is unknown. Per-base quality was not reported, and no clone a single base away is much larger than it.

TCRbeta CDR3 regions were amplified from genomic DNA using the immunoSEQ Assay, a bias-controlled multiplex PCR. Turning to the authors' computational methods: Nucleated cell counts per sample were estimated from amplification of reference gene primers within the assay. To quantify the absolute abundance of each unique TCRbeta CDR3 rearrangement, sequence reads were collapsed and filtered. For each sample, productive Simpson clonality was calculated as the square root of Simpson's diversity index across productive rearrangements. Not all clones reach the TCRdb copy of this immuneACCESS table, which keeps in-frame sequences only. Checked studies attribute under half of the gap to unresolved V genes and leave the rest unexplained. Clone size and V and J calls were adopted from that table, with D and trimming inferred from the DNA. Present in this sample are about 59,000 clones, approximately 80% of which were seen just once. Together, the top ten hold nearly 10% of the sample.

Each collaborating institution followed its own protocols to collect whole blood in K2EDTA tubes. Collaborator samples were shipped for TCRbeta analysis as frozen whole blood, isolated PBMCs, or DNA extracted from either sample type. Beyond this particular receptor, the publication reports: How much clinical and demographic metadata was included differed by source and by participant, and the metadata was provided uncurated.

Taken from the germline V gene (reference sequence), the CDR1 and CDR2 loops are LNHNV and YYDKDF. The CDR3 sequence holds 14 residues, the cysteine and phenylalanine included. Just CDR3 DNA is preserved here, 42 bases in frame from base 1. After removal of 6 bases from V and 6 bases from J, the junction retains 7 bases not matched to a gene. This chain is built from TRBV15 and TRBJ1-4; 7 bases in the middle match TRBD1. This TCR derives from a human donor in a cohort sampled during active COVID-19. Sequencing was performed on peripheral blood. The DNA sequence reads TGTGCCACCAGAGACAGGGTAAAGGATGAAAAACTGTTTTTT. This encodes CATRDRVKDEKLFF.